This TCR beta chain is drawn from a study of untreated major depressive disorder. General observations from the study: CD4+ T cells from depressed patients used TRBV05-01 (Vbeta 5.1) more often than controls.

Concerning this clone itself: The antigen is undetermined.

Method: immunoSEQ multiplex PCR; TCRdb's copy keeps in-frame clones and lacks some. The sample lists more than 20,000 clones, 85% to 95% seen once, with 0.25% to 0.35% in the top ten. Trimming removed 1 base from V and 10 bases from J, with 17 bases in between. Germline CDR1 and CDR2: MGHRA and YSYEKL. The CDR3 runs 15 residues. The source material was CD4+ T cells from PBMCs. V is TRBV4-1 and J is TRBJ2-1; tentative D call: TRBD1 (6 bases). This receptor was obtained from a man aged 25-45 years in good health. CDR3 sequence reads: CASSQGTEGWREQFF. The DNA for the CDR3 is TGCGCCAGCAGCCAAGGGACAGAGGGGTGGAGGGAGCAGTTCTTC.